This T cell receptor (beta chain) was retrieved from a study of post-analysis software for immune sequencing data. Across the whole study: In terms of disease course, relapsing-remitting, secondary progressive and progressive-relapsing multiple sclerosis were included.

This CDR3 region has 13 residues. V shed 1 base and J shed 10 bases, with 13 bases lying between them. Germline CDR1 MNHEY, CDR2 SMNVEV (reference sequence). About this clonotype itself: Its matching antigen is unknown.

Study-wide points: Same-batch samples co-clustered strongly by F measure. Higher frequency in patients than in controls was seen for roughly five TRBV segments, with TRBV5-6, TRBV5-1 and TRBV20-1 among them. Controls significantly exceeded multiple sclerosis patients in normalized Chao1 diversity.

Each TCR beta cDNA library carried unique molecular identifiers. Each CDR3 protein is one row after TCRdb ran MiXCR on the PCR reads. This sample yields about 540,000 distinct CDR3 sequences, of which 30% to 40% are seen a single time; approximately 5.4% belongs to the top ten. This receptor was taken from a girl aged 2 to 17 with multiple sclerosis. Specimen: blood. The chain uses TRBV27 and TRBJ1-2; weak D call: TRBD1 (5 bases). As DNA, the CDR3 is TGTGCCAGCAGTTTATACTGTCAGGGTGACTACACCTTC. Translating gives CASSLYCQGDYTF.